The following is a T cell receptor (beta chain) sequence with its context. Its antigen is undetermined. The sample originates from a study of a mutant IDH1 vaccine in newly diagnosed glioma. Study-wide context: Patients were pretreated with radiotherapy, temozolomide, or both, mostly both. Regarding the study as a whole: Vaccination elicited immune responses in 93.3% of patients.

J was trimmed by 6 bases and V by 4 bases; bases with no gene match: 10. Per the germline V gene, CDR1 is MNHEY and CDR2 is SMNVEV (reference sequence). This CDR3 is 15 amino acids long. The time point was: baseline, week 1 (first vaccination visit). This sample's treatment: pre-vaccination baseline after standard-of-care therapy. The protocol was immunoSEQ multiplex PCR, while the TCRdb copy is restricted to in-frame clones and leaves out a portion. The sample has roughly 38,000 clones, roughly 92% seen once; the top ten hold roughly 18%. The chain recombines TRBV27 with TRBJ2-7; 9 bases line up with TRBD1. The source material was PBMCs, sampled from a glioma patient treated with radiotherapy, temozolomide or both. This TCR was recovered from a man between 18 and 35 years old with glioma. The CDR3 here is CASSSQQGAGGEQYF. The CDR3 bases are TGTGCCAGCAGTTCGCAACAGGGGGCAGGAGGCGAGCAGTACTTC.